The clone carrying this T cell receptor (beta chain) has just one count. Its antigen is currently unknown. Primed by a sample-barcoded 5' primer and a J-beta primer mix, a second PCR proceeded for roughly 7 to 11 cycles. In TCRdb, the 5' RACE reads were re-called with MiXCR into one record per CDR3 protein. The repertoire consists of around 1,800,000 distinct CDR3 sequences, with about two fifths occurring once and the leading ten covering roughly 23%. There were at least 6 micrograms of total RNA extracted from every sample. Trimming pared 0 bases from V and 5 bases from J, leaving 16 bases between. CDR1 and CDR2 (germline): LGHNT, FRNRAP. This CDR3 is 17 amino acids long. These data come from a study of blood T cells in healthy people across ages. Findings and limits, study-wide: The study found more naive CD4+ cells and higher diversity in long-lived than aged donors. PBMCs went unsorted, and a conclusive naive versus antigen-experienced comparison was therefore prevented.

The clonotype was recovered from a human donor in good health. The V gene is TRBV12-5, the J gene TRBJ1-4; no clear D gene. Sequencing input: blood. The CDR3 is CASGLVISAGRNEKLFF. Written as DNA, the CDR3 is TGTGCTAGTGGTTTGGTAATTTCGGCAGGCAGGAATGAAAAACTGTTTTTT.